One sample yielded the 19 T cell receptor beta chains listed below, sequenced in a study of blood T cell repertoires in COVID-19. Method: immunoSEQ multiplex PCR; TCRdb's copy keeps in-frame clones and lacks some. The sample lists fewer than 250,000 clones, under 95% occurring once. Input material: peripheral blood. Every receptor here comes from a man aged 30-40 years with acute or convalescent COVID-19.

This clone was detected a few times. This rearrangement joins TRBV6-6 to TRBJ1-2; tentative D call: TRBD1 (6 bases). This CDR3 has 13 amino acids. Germline-derived CDR1 and CDR2 are MNHNY and SVGAGI (reference sequence). V was shortened by 4 bases and J by 4 bases, with 10 bases between the two germline ends. CDR3 coding DNA: TGTGCCAGCAGTTCCACAGGGCTCTATGGCTACACCTTC. This translates into CASSSTGLYGYTF.

The rearrangement uses TRBV14 and TRBJ1-4, with a weak D call TRBD1 (6 bases). CDR3 length: 15 residues. Germline assignment: CDR1 SGHDN and CDR2 FVKESK. V gave up 1 base and J gave up 7 bases, with 13 bases separating them. CDR3 nucleotide sequence: TGTGCCAGCAGCCAAGGTTCGGGGGGGGCTGAAAAACTGTTTTTT. Amino acid sequence: CASSQGSGGAEKLFF.

For this clone: The sample has other DNA sequences that encode this CDR3 too. The chain joins TRBV18 to TRBJ1-1; D remains ambiguous. Germline CDR1 reads KGHSH; CDR2 reads LQKENI. The length of the CDR3 is 14 residues. Trimming removed 3 bases from V and 1 base from J, with 9 bases in between. CDR3 sequence (DNA): TGTGCCAGCTCACCCCTGACAAGGAACACTGAAGCTTTCTTT. Its protein is CASSPLTRNTEAFF.

This chain joins TRBV7-2 and TRBJ2-3, with D hard to call. The CDR3 covers 15 residues. Germline values: CDR1 SGHTA, CDR2 FQGNSA. Trimming shortened V by 0 bases and J by 0 bases, and 7 bases separated the two germline ends. CDR3 DNA: TGTGCCAGCAGCTTAGCGCTAACTAGCACAGATACGCAGTATTTT. This translates into CASSLALTSTDTQYF.

The chain is built from TRBV3-1 (or the pseudogene TRBV3-2) and TRBJ2-1; 9 bases fit TRBD2. CDR3 length: 14 residues. V shed 1 base, J shed 8 bases, and the junction held 3 bases outside the gene matches. CDR1 and CDR2 (germline): LGHDT, YNNKEL (reference sequence). In DNA form, the CDR3 reads TGTGCCAGCAGCCAAGCGGCGGGAGGGGATGAGCAGTTCTTC. Its protein product is CASSQAAGGDEQFF.

The chain recombines TRBV30 with TRBJ1-6; D is unresolved. Trimming pared 0 bases from V and 1 base from J, leaving 4 bases between. Germline V gives CDR1 GTSNPN, CDR2 SVGIG (reference sequence). This CDR3 region has 14 residues. In DNA form, the CDR3 reads TGTGCCTGGAGTGTACAGTCCTATAATTCACCCCTCCACTTT. This encodes CAWSVQSYNSPLHF.

The chain joins TRBV30 to TRBJ2-2; no reliable D call. V was trimmed by 0 bases and J by 5 bases, leaving 7 bases between them. CDR3 length equals 13 residues. Germline lookup yields CDR1 GTSNPN and CDR2 SVGIG (reference sequence). The CDR3 reads CAWSVHPTGELFF. In nucleotides, the CDR3 is TGTGCCTGGAGTGTACACCCAACCGGGGAGCTGTTTTTT.

The DNA for the CDR3 is TGTGCCAGCAGTTTATTTCCAGATGAAGCTTTCTTT. Its translation: CASSLFPDEAFF. This chain connects TRBV28 to TRBJ1-1; D uncertain. V was trimmed by 1 base and J by 7 bases, leaving 7 bases between them. Germline CDR1 reads MDHEN; CDR2 reads SYDVKM. The CDR3 length is 12 residues.

The chain is built from TRBV7-9 and TRBJ1-1, with 9 bases that match TRBD1. Losses at the gene ends were 0 bases for V and 8 bases for J; bases not matched to a gene: 4. CDR1 is SEHNR and CDR2 is FQNEAQ in the germline V gene (reference sequence). The CDR3 loop spans 14 amino acids. The CDR3 DNA reads as TGTGCCAGCAGCTTAGCGCGCGGACAGGGGGAAGCTTTCTTT. This gives the protein CASSLARGQGEAFF.

About this clone: The same CDR3 also results from other DNA sequences found in this sample. The rearrangement joins TRBV5-1 to TRBJ1-1; a weak D match, TRBD1 (6 bases). CDR3 size: 14 residues. CDR1 and CDR2 (germline): SGHRS, YFSETQ. V was trimmed by 4 bases and J by 0 bases, leaving 10 bases between them. DNA of the CDR3: TGCGCCAGCAGCCTACAGGGCATGAACACTGAAGCTTTCTTT. It specifies CASSLQGMNTEAFF.

The chain recombines TRBV5-6 with TRBJ2-7, with a tentative D call TRBD2 (6 bases). CDR1 is SGHDT, CDR2 YYEEEE, per germline. Between the trimmed V and J ends, which lost 1 base and 1 base, there was a span of 12 bases. The CDR3 length is 15 residues. The CDR3 coding sequence is TGTGCCAGCAGCTTGTTTGCGGGGTATTCCTACGAGCAGTACTTC. Protein product: CASSLFAGYSYEQYF.

The chain uses TRBV12-3 or TRBV12-4 and TRBJ2-1; TRBD1 matches 7 bases. The J segment lost 3 bases and the V segment lost 5 bases, leaving 1 base of the junction unmatched. The CDR3 is 13 residues long. The CDR3 nucleotides are TGTGCCAGCAGTCGGACAGGCTACAATGAGCAGTTCTTC. This encodes CASSRTGYNEQFF.

This chain links TRBV6-5 with TRBJ1-2; D gene ambiguous. Germline V lookup: CDR1 MNHEY, CDR2 SVGAGI. Trimming took 5 bases from V and 2 from J, leaving 15 bases between them. CDR3 size: 15 residues. In nucleotides, the CDR3 is TGTGCCAGCAGTCGAGCGGGTAAAGGGAACTATGGCTACACCTTC. Protein sequence: CASSRAGKGNYGYTF.

The chain has TRBV5-6 and TRBJ2-3; 10 nucleotides align to TRBD2. The V gene's germline CDR1 is SGHDT and CDR2 YYEEEE. The CDR3 length is 16 residues. J lost 2 bases, V lost 3 bases, and 6 bases had no gene match. The CDR3 loop is CASSSILAGITDTQYF. In nucleotides, the CDR3 is TGTGCCAGCAGCTCAATACTAGCGGGGATCACAGATACGCAGTATTTT.

This chain connects TRBV6-5 to TRBJ2-7, with D possibly matching TRBD1 (5 bases). Germline lookup yields CDR1 MNHEY and CDR2 SVGAGI. The ends were cut back, 2 bases at V and 4 bases at J, with 15 bases in the middle. This CDR3 contains 15 residues. CDR3 nucleotides: TGTGCCAGCAGTTACCTGGGAACCCAGGGATACGAGCAGTACTTC. Protein product: CASSYLGTQGYEQYF.

The V gene is TRBV5-5, the J gene TRBJ2-1, with 11 positions matching TRBD1. This CDR3 comprises 16 residues. V lost 0 bases to trimming and J lost 6 bases; unmatched junction nucleotides: 5. The V gene's germline CDR1 is SGHKS and CDR2 YYEKEE (reference sequence). CDR3 sequence (DNA): TGTGCCAGCAGCTTGGCCGTTGGGACAGGGGGCAATGAGCAGTTCTTC. Protein sequence: CASSLAVGTGGNEQFF.

This sequence joins TRBV15 and TRBJ2-1; the match to TRBD2 covers 7 bases. V was clipped by 5 bases and J by 0 bases; unmatched bases: 4. The CDR3 loop spans 15 amino acids. The germline V gene has CDR1 LNHNV and CDR2 YYDKDF (reference sequence). Here the CDR3 reads CATSLGRGSYNEQFF. In DNA, the CDR3 is TGTGCCACCAGCCTTGGGAGGGGCTCCTACAATGAGCAGTTCTTC.

The chain links TRBV3-1 (or the pseudogene TRBV3-2) to TRBJ1-4; weak D call: TRBD1 (6 bases). Looked up from germline, CDR1 is LGHDT and CDR2 is YNNKEL (reference sequence). Trimming shortened V by 11 bases and J by 4 bases, and 17 bases separated the two germline ends. The length of the CDR3 is 14 residues. CDR3 DNA: TGTGCCGCCAGCATGGGGGCAGTTAATGAAAAACTGTTTTTT. This encodes CAASMGAVNEKLFF.

The V and J genes are TRBV5-1 and TRBJ2-7; 9 bases are shared with TRBD1. The CDR3 has 15 amino acids. V was clipped by 4 bases and J by 3 bases; unmatched bases: 8. Looked up from germline, CDR1 is SGHRS and CDR2 is YFSETQ. The CDR3 DNA reads as TGCGCCAGCAGCATCGGGACAGGGTGGAACTACGAGCAGTACTTC. This sequence encodes CASSIGTGWNYEQYF. Filled out from reference TRBV5-1 and TRBJ2-7, the complete variable domain reads KAGVTQTPRYLIKTRGQQVTLSCSPISGHRSVSWYQQTPGQGLQFLFEYFSETQRNKGNFPGRFSGRQFSNSRSEMNVSTLELGDSALYLCASSIGTGWNYEQYFGPGTRLTVT.